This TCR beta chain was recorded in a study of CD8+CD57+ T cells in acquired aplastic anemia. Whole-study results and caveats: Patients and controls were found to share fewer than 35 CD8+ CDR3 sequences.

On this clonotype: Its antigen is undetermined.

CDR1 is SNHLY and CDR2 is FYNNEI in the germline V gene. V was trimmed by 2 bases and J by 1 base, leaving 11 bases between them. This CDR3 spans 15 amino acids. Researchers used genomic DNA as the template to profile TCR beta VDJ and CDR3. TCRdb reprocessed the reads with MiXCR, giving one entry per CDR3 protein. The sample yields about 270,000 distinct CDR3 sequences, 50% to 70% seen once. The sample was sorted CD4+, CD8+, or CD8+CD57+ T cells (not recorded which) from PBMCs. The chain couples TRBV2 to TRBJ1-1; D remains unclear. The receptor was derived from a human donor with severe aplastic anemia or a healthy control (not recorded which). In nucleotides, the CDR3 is TGTGCCAGCAGTGAATTCGAACATAGGAACACTGAAGCTTTCTTT. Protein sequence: CASSEFEHRNTEAFF.